What follows describes a single T cell receptor beta chain. The antigen remains unidentified. Assay used: immunoSEQ multiplex PCR; TCRdb lists only in-frame clones, some missing. Among nearly 25,000 clones listed, 55% to 75% were seen once. Germline V CDR1 and CDR2: MNHEY, SMNVEV (reference sequence). This CDR3 has 14 amino acids. Trimming took 5 bases from V and 2 from J, leaving 13 bases between them. The data stem from a study of cytotoxic CD8 clonotypes in ibrutinib-treated CLL. Study findings and constraints: Public clonotypes proved infrequent, and on treatment they shrank or remained steady.

The gene calls are TRBV27 and TRBJ2-7, with D unresolved. This TCR was recovered from a human donor with chronic lymphocytic leukemia. The sample here was PBMCs, taken after 12 months of ibrutinib treatment. CDR3 bases: TGTGCCAGCAGTCCAAATTACTACCCCTACGAGCAGTACTTC. Amino acid sequence: CASSPNYYPYEQYF.